This T cell receptor beta chain came from a study of OX40 agonist ivuxolimab in advanced cancers. Turning to the overall study: The costimulatory receptor OX40 (CD134) was targeted by ivuxolimab, a fully human IgG2 agonistic monoclonal antibody. The dose-escalation cohort was 82.7% male with a mean age of approximately 59 years, ranging from about 20 to 85. Intravenous ivuxolimab was administered to patients every 2 weeks at six dose levels: 0.01, 0.1, 0.3, 1.5, 3 and 10 mg/kg. Patients were allowed to have had prior anti-PD-1, anti-PD-L1 or anti-CTLA-4 therapy, and 30% to 40% of the dose-escalation patients had been treated with checkpoint inhibitors. The monotherapy dose-escalation portion (N ≈ 56 patients) of the phase I ivuxolimab trial is reported in the paper. Three dose-escalation patients achieved partial responses, one with hepatocellular carcinoma and two with cutaneous melanoma. Among the roughly 50 dose-escalation patients, about 20 had hepatocellular carcinoma, roughly 15 melanoma, 9 renal cell carcinoma and 9 head and neck cancer. Peripheral TCRbeta sequencing aimed to test whether ivuxolimab altered TCR sequence diversity and caused clonal T-cell expansion. Study-wide findings and limitations: In the 0.1-3.0 mg/kg groups, partial responders had among the lowest normalized peripheral clonal expansion, particularly in CD8+ T cells. Low levels of normalized T-cell clonal expansion were also seen in some patients who did not respond. Antigen specificity was not determined for the clonally expanded peripheral T cells. After ivuxolimab, expanded clones were on average more numerous among CD8+ T cells than among CD4+ T cells. At doses of 0.1 to 3.0 mg/kg, clonal expansion of both CD4+ and CD8+ blood T cells was observed from baseline to week 6.

In regard to this clone: Its specific antigen is unknown. The input lacks base qualities; no much larger clone sits a single base away.

Genomic DNA was extracted from sorted cells for sequencing of the TCRbeta CDR3 region. TCRbeta CDR3 regions were sequenced using the immunoSEQ Assay. Here the immuneACCESS table is served through TCRdb, limited to in-frame sequences with V and J called. Missing clones are a known gap in these copies; in checked studies unresolved V genes cover under half, and the rest lacks a known reason. In all, the sample holds just over 90,000 clones, and approximately 94% of those were seen once. The top ten clonotypes cover roughly 2.8% of the sample. The trial excluded patients who had a history of autoimmune disease or who were on systemic immunosuppression. Peripheral blood for TCR sequencing was collected from all dose cohorts at baseline, on cycle 4 day 1, and on cycle 7 day 1. Samples came from an open-label, multicenter, first-in-human phase I dose-escalation trial of ivuxolimab. The trial enrolled adults with locally advanced or metastatic head and neck squamous cell, hepatocellular, melanoma or renal cell carcinoma. Before TCR sequencing, CD4+ T cells and CD8+ T cells from peripheral blood were sorted into separate populations.

The source material was CD4+ or CD8+ T cells sorted from blood, sampled in a trial of the OX40 agonist ivuxolimab. This clonotype originated in an adult with an advanced solid tumor such as melanoma, head and neck, liver or kidney cancer.

The CDR3 has the sequence CASSQDPLADIQETQYF. DNA sequence: TGCGCCAGCAGCCAAGATCCACTAGCAGACATCCAAGAGACCCAGTACTTC. The chain links TRBV4-1 with TRBJ2-5; tentative D gene TRBD2, with 6 bases matching. From a lookup of the germline V gene, CDR1 and CDR2 are MGHRA and YSYEKL. The CDR3 holds 17 amino acids from the cysteine to the phenylalanine. This entry keeps only the CDR3 DNA: 51 bases, framed from base 1. Deletion took 0 bases off V and 1 base off J, with a span of 15 bases between the germline ends.